These T cell receptor beta chains were read from a single sample in a study of blood T cells in healthy people across ages. One entry per CDR3 protein, called by TCRdb with MiXCR from the 5' RACE reads. The profile covers about 1.4 million distinct CDR3 sequences, with 55% to 75% appearing a single time and 5% to 7% taken by the ten largest. Sequencing was done on a sample of blood. The source is a man aged 18 to 35 in good health. Both conserved end residues are part of each CDR3. D genes are given only for firm matches. Only some rows state a clone size, as once, few, many or a class for expanded clones.

V gene: TRBV4-1; D gene: TRBD1; clone size: once; J gene: TRBJ2-1; CDR3 DNA: TGCGCCAGCAGGCCAGGGGGTGGGAGCTCCCACAATGAGCAGTTCTTC; CDR3 protein: CASRPGGGSSHNEQFF
V gene: TRBV27; D gene: -; clone size: -; J gene: TRBJ2-7; CDR3 DNA: TGTGCCAGCAGTTTATGGGGCAACTCCCACGAGCAGTACTTC; CDR3 protein: CASSLWGNSHEQYF
V gene: TRBV14; D gene: -; clone size: -; J gene: TRBJ2-1; CDR3 DNA: TGTGCCAGCAGCCGCCTTCGACGAAATGAGCAGTTCTTC; CDR3 protein: CASSRLRRNEQFF
V gene: TRBV7-2; D gene: -; clone size: once; J gene: TRBJ2-2; CDR3 DNA: TGTGCCAGCAGCTTAGCGGGGATGAACACCGGGGAGCTGTTTTTT; CDR3 protein: CASSLAGMNTGELFF
V gene: TRBV5-1; D gene: -; clone size: once; J gene: TRBJ1-3; CDR3 DNA: TGCGCCAGCAGCATCGGACAAAATCCTGGAAACACCATATATTTT; CDR3 protein: CASSIGQNPGNTIYF
V gene: TRBV20-1; D gene: TRBD2; clone size: -; J gene: TRBJ2-7; CDR3 DNA: TGCAGTGCTAGAGAAGGGACTAGCGGGTCCTACGAGCAGTACTTC; CDR3 protein: CSAREGTSGSYEQYF
V gene: TRBV3-1; D gene: -; clone size: -; J gene: TRBJ2-5; CDR3 DNA: TGTGCCAGCAGCCCCTTCTTTTCCCCGGGACCACCTCAAGGGACCCAGTACTTC; CDR3 protein: CASSPFFSPGPPQGTQYF
V gene: TRBV4-1; D gene: TRBD1; clone size: -; J gene: TRBJ2-7; CDR3 DNA: TGCGCCAGCAGCCAAGGTCCAGGGGGTAACTACGAGCAGTACTTC; CDR3 protein: CASSQGPGGNYEQYF
V gene: TRBV25-1; D gene: -; clone size: -; J gene: TRBJ2-5; CDR3 DNA: TGTGCCAGCAGTGAAAACAGCGTCCAAGAGACCCAGTACTTC; CDR3 protein: CASSENSVQETQYF
V gene: TRBV4-1; D gene: -; clone size: few; J gene: TRBJ2-4; CDR3 DNA: TGCGCCAGCAGCCATCGACCGGTAGCCAAAAACATTCAGTACTTC; CDR3 protein: CASSHRPVAKNIQYF
V gene: TRBV10-2; D gene: TRBD2; clone size: -; J gene: TRBJ2-3; CDR3 DNA: TGCGCCACCGCGGCTAGCGGGACGGCCGATACGCAGTATTTT; CDR3 protein: CATAASGTADTQYF
V gene: TRBV7-2; D gene: TRBD2; clone size: -; J gene: TRBJ2-3; CDR3 DNA: TGTGCCAGCAGCTTAGGAGCTCTAGCGGGGGGCGGATCTAGCACAGATACGCAGTATTTT; CDR3 protein: CASSLGALAGGGSSTDTQYF
V gene: TRBV20-1; D gene: TRBD1; clone size: -; J gene: TRBJ2-1; CDR3 DNA: TGCAGTGCAAGACAGGGGGGCAATGAGCAGTTCTTC; CDR3 protein: CSARQGGNEQFF
V gene: TRBV6-2/TRBV6-3; D gene: TRBD1; clone size: -; J gene: TRBJ2-1; CDR3 DNA: TGTGCCAGCAGACGACAGGGGGTGGTCTACAATGAGCAGTTCTTC; CDR3 protein: CASRRQGVVYNEQFF
V gene: TRBV7-2; D gene: -; clone size: -; J gene: TRBJ2-3; CDR3 DNA: TGTGCCAGCAACCCGCAGGGGGGCGGGATCCCCCCGGATACGCAGTATTTT; CDR3 protein: CASNPQGGGIPPDTQYF
V gene: TRBV28; D gene: TRBD1; clone size: -; J gene: TRBJ2-4; CDR3 DNA: TGTGCCAGCAGTTTCCTCCGACAGGGCGAGGACATTCAGTACTTC; CDR3 protein: CASSFLRQGEDIQYF
V gene: TRBV9; D gene: -; clone size: -; J gene: TRBJ2-7; CDR3 DNA: TGTGCCAGCAGCCTGAAACAGGGTGGGCCCTACGAGCAGTACTTC; CDR3 protein: CASSLKQGGPYEQYF
V gene: TRBV20-1; D gene: TRBD1; clone size: -; J gene: TRBJ2-2; CDR3 DNA: TGCAGTGCTAGAAAGACAGGGACCTCGAACACCGGGGAGCTGTTTTTT; CDR3 protein: CSARKTGTSNTGELFF
V gene: TRBV24-1; D gene: TRBD1; clone size: -; J gene: TRBJ1-2; CDR3 DNA: TGTGCCACCAGTCGGACAGGGGGCAACTATGGCTACACCTTC; CDR3 protein: CATSRTGGNYGYTF
V gene: TRBV2; D gene: -; clone size: -; J gene: TRBJ1-2; CDR3 DNA: TGTGCCAGCAGTGAAAGGGGGGCCCATGGCTACACCTTC; CDR3 protein: CASSERGAHGYTF
V gene: TRBV6-2/TRBV6-3; D gene: -; clone size: -; J gene: TRBJ2-7; CDR3 DNA: TGTGCCAGCCAAACAGGGAGACACTCCTACGAGCAGTACTTC; CDR3 protein: CASQTGRHSYEQYF
V gene: TRBV5-6; D gene: TRBD2; clone size: -; J gene: TRBJ2-7; CDR3 DNA: TGTGCCAGCAGCTTAACCCATAGCGGGAGCTCCTACGAGCAGTACTTC; CDR3 protein: CASSLTHSGSSYEQYF
V gene: TRBV6-1; D gene: -; clone size: -; J gene: TRBJ1-1; CDR3 DNA: TGTGCCAGCAGTCCGAGGACAGCCCTAACCTTGAACACTGAAGCTTTCTTT; CDR3 protein: CASSPRTALTLNTEAFF
V gene: TRBV6-2/TRBV6-3; D gene: -; clone size: -; J gene: TRBJ2-1; CDR3 DNA: TGTGCCAGCAGTGATTTAAGCTCCTACAATGAGCGGTTCTTC; CDR3 protein: CASSDLSSYNERFF
V gene: TRBV5-1; D gene: -; clone size: few; J gene: TRBJ2-2; CDR3 DNA: TGCGCCAGCCAGTGGACAGCTAACACCGGGGAGCTGTTTTTT; CDR3 protein: CASQWTANTGELFF
V gene: TRBV12-3/TRBV12-4; D gene: -; clone size: -; J gene: TRBJ1-1; CDR3 DNA: TGTGCCAGCCAGACACTGAAAACTGAAGCTTTCTTT; CDR3 protein: CASQTLKTEAFF
V gene: TRBV28; D gene: -; clone size: -; J gene: TRBJ1-5; CDR3 DNA: TGTGCGAGGCGCCCGTACAGGAATCAGCCCCAGCATTTT; CDR3 protein: CARRPYRNQPQHF
V gene: TRBV29-1; D gene: -; clone size: -; J gene: TRBJ2-3; CDR3 DNA: TGCAGCGTTTACGGGGTAACCACAGATACGCAGTATTTT; CDR3 protein: CSVYGVTTDTQYF
V gene: TRBV6-5; D gene: TRBD1; clone size: -; J gene: TRBJ2-4; CDR3 DNA: TGTGCCAGCAGCTATTCACCGCGGGACAGGTTAGCCAAAAACATTCAGTACTTC; CDR3 protein: CASSYSPRDRLAKNIQYF
V gene: TRBV2; D gene: -; clone size: once; J gene: TRBJ2-3; CDR3 DNA: TGTGCCAGCAGTGCCCCCTCCGGGCAGTATTTT; CDR3 protein: CASSAPSGQYF
V gene: TRBV7-9; D gene: -; clone size: few; J gene: TRBJ2-6; CDR3 DNA: TGTGCCAGCAGCCCGGGGGGCACTGGGGCCAACGTCCTGACTTTC; CDR3 protein: CASSPGGTGANVLTF
V gene: TRBV5-8; D gene: TRBD1; clone size: -; J gene: TRBJ1-2; CDR3 DNA: TGTGCCAGCAGCTGGGGACAGGGGGTCCGTGGCTACACCTTC; CDR3 protein: CASSWGQGVRGYTF
V gene: TRBV5-5; D gene: TRBD2; clone size: -; J gene: TRBJ2-1; CDR3 DNA: TGTGCCAGAAGCTGGGGGGGGGGAAAAAACAATGAGCAGTTCTTC; CDR3 protein: CARSWGGGKNNEQFF
V gene: TRBV19; D gene: -; clone size: -; J gene: TRBJ1-1; CDR3 DNA: TGTGCCAGTAGTAGGCCCTTCTCGGTGTACACTGAAGCTTTCTTT; CDR3 protein: CASSRPFSVYTEAFF
V gene: TRBV29-1; D gene: -; clone size: few; J gene: TRBJ2-1; CDR3 DNA: TGCAGCGTTGTCGGGGCGAACAGGGACAATGAGCAGTTCTTC; CDR3 protein: CSVVGANRDNEQFF
V gene: TRBV10-2; D gene: -; clone size: -; J gene: TRBJ1-1; CDR3 DNA: TGCGCCAGCAGGAAGGACACGTATGAAGCTTTCTTT; CDR3 protein: CASRKDTYEAFF
V gene: TRBV12-3/TRBV12-4; D gene: -; clone size: -; J gene: TRBJ1-2; CDR3 DNA: TGTGCCAGCAGTGTTTTACAAAACTATGGCTACACCTTC; CDR3 protein: CASSVLQNYGYTF
V gene: TRBV13; D gene: -; clone size: -; J gene: TRBJ2-2; CDR3 DNA: TGTGCCAGCAGCTTAGGCAAGGTTGCCGGGGAGCTGTTTTTT; CDR3 protein: CASSLGKVAGELFF
V gene: TRBV5-1; D gene: TRBD2; clone size: -; J gene: TRBJ2-1; CDR3 DNA: TGCGCCAGCAGCTTCGGACTAGCGGGGACATACAATGAGCAGTTCTTC; CDR3 protein: CASSFGLAGTYNEQFF
V gene: TRBV27; D gene: -; clone size: -; J gene: TRBJ1-1; CDR3 DNA: TGTGCCAGTCTTAACGGGGGCCTGAACACTGAAGCTTTCTTT; CDR3 protein: CASLNGGLNTEAFF
V gene: TRBV7-8; D gene: -; clone size: -; J gene: TRBJ1-1; CDR3 DNA: TGTGCCAGCAGCGGTCAGACGAAACCGGAAGGAAGCACTGAAGCTTTCTTT; CDR3 protein: CASSGQTKPEGSTEAFF
V gene: TRBV6-5; D gene: -; clone size: once; J gene: TRBJ2-1; CDR3 DNA: TGTGCCAGCAGTTACGATCCGACTAGTCCAGGGCATGAGCAGTTCTTC; CDR3 protein: CASSYDPTSPGHEQFF
V gene: TRBV10-3; D gene: -; clone size: -; J gene: TRBJ2-4; CDR3 DNA: TGTGCCATCCTAGACATGCACAACAATGAGCAGTACTTC; CDR3 protein: CAILDMHNNEQYF
V gene: TRBV11-2; D gene: -; clone size: once; J gene: TRBJ2-5; CDR3 DNA: TGTGCCAGCAGCACTGGGGGCCTACCCGCGGACCAGTACTTC; CDR3 protein: CASSTGGLPADQYF
V gene: TRBV11-2; D gene: TRBD2; clone size: -; J gene: TRBJ2-7; CDR3 DNA: TGTGCCAGCAGCGCCTTAGCGGGGGCTTACAATGAGCAGTACTTC; CDR3 protein: CASSALAGAYNEQYF
V gene: TRBV27; D gene: TRBD1; clone size: -; J gene: TRBJ1-3; CDR3 DNA: TGTGCCAGCAGTACAACAACCGGGACAGGGTTAGCAGGAAACACCATATATTTT; CDR3 protein: CASSTTTGTGLAGNTIYF
V gene: TRBV20-1; D gene: -; clone size: few; J gene: TRBJ2-7; CDR3 DNA: TGCAGTGCAGCCGACAAGGAATTCTACGAGCAGTACTTC; CDR3 protein: CSAADKEFYEQYF
V gene: TRBV6-2/TRBV6-3; D gene: -; clone size: few; J gene: TRBJ2-7; CDR3 DNA: TGTGCCAGCCAAAAGCCCGCGGACCACTCCTACGAGCAGTACTTC; CDR3 protein: CASQKPADHSYEQYF
V gene: TRBV28; D gene: -; clone size: -; J gene: TRBJ1-2; CDR3 DNA: TGTGCCAGCACAAGTACGTCCTATGGCTACACCTTC; CDR3 protein: CASTSTSYGYTF
V gene: TRBV15; D gene: -; clone size: once; J gene: TRBJ1-5; CDR3 DNA: TGTGCCACCAGCAGCAGGGCGAATCAGCCCCAGCATTTT; CDR3 protein: CATSSRANQPQHF
V gene: TRBV6-1; D gene: -; clone size: -; J gene: TRBJ2-2; CDR3 DNA: TGTGCCAGCAGCGAAGCGGGCCATAGGGTAGAGGAGCTGTTTTTT; CDR3 protein: CASSEAGHRVEELFF